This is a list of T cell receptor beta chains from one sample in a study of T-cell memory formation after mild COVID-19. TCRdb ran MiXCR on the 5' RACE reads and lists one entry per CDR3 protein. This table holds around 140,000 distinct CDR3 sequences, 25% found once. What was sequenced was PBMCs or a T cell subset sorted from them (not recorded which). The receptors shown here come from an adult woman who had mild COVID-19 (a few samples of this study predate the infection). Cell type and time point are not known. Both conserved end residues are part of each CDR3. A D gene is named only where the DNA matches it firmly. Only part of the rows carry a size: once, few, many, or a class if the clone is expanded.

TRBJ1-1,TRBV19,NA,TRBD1,TGTGCCAGTAGTACCGACAGGGGAGGGGACACTGAAGCTTTCTTT,CASSTDRGGDTEAFF
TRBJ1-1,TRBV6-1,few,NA,TGTGCCAGCAGTCGGGTGAACACTGAAGCTTTCTTT,CASSRVNTEAFF
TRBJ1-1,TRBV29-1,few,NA,TGCAGCGTTGAATCGGGTCAGGGGAGCGCTGAAGCTTTCTTT,CSVESGQGSAEAFF
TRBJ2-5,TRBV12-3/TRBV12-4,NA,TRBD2,TGTGCCAGCAGCACGACTAGCGGGAGGGACGAGACCCAGTACTTC,CASSTTSGRDETQYF
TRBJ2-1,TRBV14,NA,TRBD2,TGTGCCAGCAGCCCGGACTGGACTAGCGATTTTGAGCAGTTCTTC,CASSPDWTSDFEQFF
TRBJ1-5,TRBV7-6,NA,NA,TGTGCCAGCAGCTTAGGGTATGGGAGGGATCAGCCCCAGCATTTT,CASSLGYGRDQPQHF
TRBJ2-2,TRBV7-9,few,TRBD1,TGTGCCAGCAGCCAACTCACAGGGGTCACCGGGGAGCTGTTTTTT,CASSQLTGVTGELFF
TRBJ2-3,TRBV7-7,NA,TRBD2,TGTGCTAGCAGTTTGGGGGGGACGATCGCGGATACGCAGTATTTT,CASSLGGTIADTQYF
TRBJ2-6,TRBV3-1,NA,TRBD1,TGTGCCAGCAGTCGACAGGGGGATCCTTCTGGGGCCAACGTCCTGACTTTC,CASSRQGDPSGANVLTF
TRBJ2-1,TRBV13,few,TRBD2,TGTGCCAGCAGCTCCCCGTTGCGGGAGGGCTACAATGAGCAGTTCTTC,CASSSPLREGYNEQFF
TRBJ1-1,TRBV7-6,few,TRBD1,TGTGCCAGCCTAACAGGGGGACCCAACACTGAAGCTTTCTTT,CASLTGGPNTEAFF
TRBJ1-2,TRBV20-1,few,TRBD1,TGCAGTGCTAGAGAGATGGGGGACGACAGGGAGTCGGCTGGCTACACCTTC,CSAREMGDDRESAGYTF
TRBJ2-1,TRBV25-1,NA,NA,TGTGCCAGCAGTTTTGGCTCCTACAATGAGCAGTTCTTC,CASSFGSYNEQFF
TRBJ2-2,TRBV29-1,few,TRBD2,TGCAGCGTCGTGGAGAGCGGGACGAACACCGGGGAGCTGTTTTTT,CSVVESGTNTGELFF
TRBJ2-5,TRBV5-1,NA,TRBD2,TGCGCCAGCAGCCAGGGACTAGCGGGAGTTCGAGAGACCCAGTACTTC,CASSQGLAGVRETQYF
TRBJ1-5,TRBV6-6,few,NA,TGTGCCAGCAAAAACGCTCAGGGTTCCAATCAGCCCCAGCATTTT,CASKNAQGSNQPQHF
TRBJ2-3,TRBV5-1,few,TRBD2,TGCGCCAGCAGCCGACTAGCGGGGGGAGATACGCAGTATTTT,CASSRLAGGDTQYF
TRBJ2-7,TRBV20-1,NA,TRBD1,TGCAGTGCAACCGACAGGGCCGCTTCCTACGAGCAGTACTTC,CSATDRAASYEQYF
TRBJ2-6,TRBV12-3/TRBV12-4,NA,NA,TGTGCCAGCACTCGGCAGCAGATCTCTGGGGCCAACGTCCTGACTTTC,CASTRQQISGANVLTF
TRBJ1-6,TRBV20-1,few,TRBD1,TGCAGTGCTAGGACGATCGACAGGGCTAGTAATTCACCCCTCCACTTT,CSARTIDRASNSPLHF
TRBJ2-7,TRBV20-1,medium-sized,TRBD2,TGCAGTGCTAGCATTTTAAGCGGGATAAACTACGAGCAGTACTTC,CSASILSGINYEQYF
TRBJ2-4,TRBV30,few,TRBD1,TGTGCCTGGAGCCAGGGGGCCCTTCAGTACTTC,CAWSQGALQYF
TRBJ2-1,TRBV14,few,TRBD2,TGTGCCAGCAGCCCGCGACTAGCGGGGGGGTGGGAGACAAATGAGCAGTTCTTC,CASSPRLAGGWETNEQFF
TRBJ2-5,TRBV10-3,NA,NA,TGTGCCCCAGGGCCGGGAGTCCAAGAGACCCAGTACTTC,CAPGPGVQETQYF
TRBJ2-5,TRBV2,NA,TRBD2,TGTGCCAGCAGGCCAGGGACTAGCGGGGTAGAGACCCAGTACTTC,CASRPGTSGVETQYF
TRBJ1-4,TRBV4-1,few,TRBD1,TGCGCCAGCAGCCAAGATAATACAGGGGGCAGCGAAAAACTGTTTTTT,CASSQDNTGGSEKLFF
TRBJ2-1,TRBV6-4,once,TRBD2,TGTGCCAGCAGCGAACGACTAGCCTGGGGCCGTGGTGAGCAGTTCTTC,CASSERLAWGRGEQFF
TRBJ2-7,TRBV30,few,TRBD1,TGTGCCTGGAGTGTACAGGGGACCTACGAGCAGTACTTC,CAWSVQGTYEQYF
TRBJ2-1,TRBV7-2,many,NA,TGTGCCAGCAGCCTGACAGGCCCAGACAATGAGCAGTTCTTC,CASSLTGPDNEQFF
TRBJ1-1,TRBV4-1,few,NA,TGCGCCAGCAGCCAAGATCCCACGACTGAAGCTTTCTTT,CASSQDPTTEAFF
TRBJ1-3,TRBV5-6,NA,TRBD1,TGTGCCAGCAACCCGGACAGGGGGCCAACTGGAAACACCATATATTTT,CASNPDRGPTGNTIYF
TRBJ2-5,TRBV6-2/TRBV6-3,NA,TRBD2,TGTGCCAGCAGTTACCCGCTAGCGGGAGGTAAAGAGACCCAGTACTTC,CASSYPLAGGKETQYF
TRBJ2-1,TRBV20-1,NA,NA,TGCAGTGCAATTATCTTCCGGACTCCGAGCTCCTACAATGAGCAGTTCTTC,CSAIIFRTPSSYNEQFF
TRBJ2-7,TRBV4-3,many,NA,TGCGCCAGCAGCCAAGGGGGTGTGTACGAGCAGTACTTC,CASSQGGVYEQYF
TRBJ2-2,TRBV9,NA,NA,TGTGCCAGCAGCGTAGCCGGGTTAACCGGGGAGCTGTTTTTT,CASSVAGLTGELFF
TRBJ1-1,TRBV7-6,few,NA,TGTGCCAGCAGCTTAGATTGGGTGAACACTGAAGCTTTCTTT,CASSLDWVNTEAFF
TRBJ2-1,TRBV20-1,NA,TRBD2,TGCAGTGCCGGGGGACTATATCACAATGAGCAGTTCTTC,CSAGGLYHNEQFF
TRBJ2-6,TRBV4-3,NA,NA,TGCGCCAGCAGCCAAGAAGTTGAGGGGACCGGGGCCAACGTCCTGACTTTC,CASSQEVEGTGANVLTF
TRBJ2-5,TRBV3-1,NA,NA,TGTGCCAGCAGCCAAACCGGGATGGGAGAGACCCAGTACTTC,CASSQTGMGETQYF
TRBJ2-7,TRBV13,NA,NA,TGTGCCAGCAGCTCGCTAGGGGAAGGCAACTACGAGCAGTACTTC,CASSSLGEGNYEQYF
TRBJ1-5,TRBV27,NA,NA,TGTGCCAGCAGTTGGGTCAGCCCGAGCCCTTATAGCAATCAGCCCCAGCATTTT,CASSWVSPSPYSNQPQHF
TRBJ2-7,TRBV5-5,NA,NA,TGTGCCAGCAGCTTGGCAGGGGCATCCTCCTACGAGCAGTACTTC,CASSLAGASSYEQYF
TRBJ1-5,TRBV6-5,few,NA,TGTGCCAGCAGTTCCCACAGTGGGCCCCAGCATTTT,CASSSHSGPQHF
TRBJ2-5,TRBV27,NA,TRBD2,TGTGCCAGCAGTCGACTAGCGGAAGAAGAGACCCAGTACTTC,CASSRLAEEETQYF
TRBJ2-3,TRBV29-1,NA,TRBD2,TGCAGCGTTGAAGATTGGGGGACTAGCGGGGTTACAGATACGCAGTATTTT,CSVEDWGTSGVTDTQYF
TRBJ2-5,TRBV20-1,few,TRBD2,TGCAGTGCTAGAGATTGGGGACTAGCGGGGCCGACGTACCAAGAGACCCAGTACTTC,CSARDWGLAGPTYQETQYF
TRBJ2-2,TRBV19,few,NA,TGTGCCAGTTGCCCTAGCGTTCCGGGCACCGGGGAGCTGTTTTTT,CASCPSVPGTGELFF
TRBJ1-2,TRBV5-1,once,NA,TGCGCCAGCAGCTTGGGGCAGGGCGGGCGTGGCTACACCTTC,CASSLGQGGRGYTF
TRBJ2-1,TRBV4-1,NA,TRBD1,TGCGCCAGCAGCCAAGATGAGGGGACAGGGGGATACAATGAGCAGTTCTTC,CASSQDEGTGGYNEQFF
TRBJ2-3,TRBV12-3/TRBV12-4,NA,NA,TGTGCCAGCAGTCCAACCTGGGATACGCAGTATTTT,CASSPTWDTQYF
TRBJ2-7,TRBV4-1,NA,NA,TGCGCCAGCAGCCAAGATGTCTGGCAGGGGGGCTACGAGCAGTACTTC,CASSQDVWQGGYEQYF
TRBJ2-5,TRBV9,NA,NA,TGTGCCAGCAGCGACTGGACGGAAGAGACCCAGTACTTC,CASSDWTEETQYF
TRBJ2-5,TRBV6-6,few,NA,TGTGCCAGCGGCCCGTACCAAGAGACCCAGTACTTC,CASGPYQETQYF
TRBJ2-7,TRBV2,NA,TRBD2,TGTGCCAGCAATCCGGGGGGCGAGCAGTACTTC,CASNPGGEQYF
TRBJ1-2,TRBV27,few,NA,TGTGCCAGCAGTTTCATCGGCTACACCTTC,CASSFIGYTF